This T cell receptor beta chain stems from a study of cytomegalovirus exposure and HLA in healthy donors. Study results and caveats: Listed as cytomegalovirus-associated were 150 or so TCR beta chains. Follow-up analysis seemed to connect common viral pathogens with several of the most significant clusters identified. Researchers reported in a later analysis that a missense DCLRE1C variant was tied to TCR beta V- and J-gene trimming.

Notes on this clone: Its antigen is not known.

PCR amplification relied on 60 Vbeta primers (plus 13 Jbeta primers). Produced via immunoSEQ multiplex PCR; TCRdb's table is partial and in-frame only. The sample yields about 170,000 clones, 85% seen once. From germline, CDR1 is LNHDA and CDR2 SQIVND (reference sequence). Deletions cut 4 bases from V and 3 bases from J, with 16 bases between. The CDR3 runs to 15 residues. The chain employs TRBV19 and TRBJ2-7, with no clear D. The specimen was PBMCs. The clonotype comes from a man aged 18 to 30 in good health and CMV-seropositive. CDR3 residues: CASSSGPGSYYEQYF. The CDR3 region has the DNA TGTGCCAGTAGTAGCGGCCCCGGATCCTACTACGAGCAGTACTTC. The whole variable domain, remainder taken from reference TRBV19 and TRBJ2-7, is DGGITQSPKYLFRKEGQNVTLSCEQNLNHDAMYWYRQDPGQGLRLIYYSQIVNDFQKGDIAEGYSVSREKKESFPLTVTSAQKNPTAFYLCASSSGPGSYYEQYFGPGTRLTVT.